This TCR beta chain stems from a study of a mutant IDH1 vaccine in newly diagnosed glioma. Overall study context: Patients were given eight vaccinations, scheduled in weeks 1, 3, 5, 7, 11, 15, 19 and 23. Treated individuals were around 60% male and 37.5% female, averaging about 40 years of age. Patients had received radiotherapy, temozolomide, or both previously, most receiving both.

In regard to this clone: Its specificity is unknown.

Time point: week 5, during vaccination. Doses of 300 ug of mutant IDH1 20-mer peptide were given with topical imiquimod. Newly diagnosed WHO grade 3 or 4 IDH1-mutant, ATRX-lost astrocytomas were identified in the donors. Trimming at V came to 4 bases and at J to 4 bases, leaving 2 bases not matched to a gene. The germline V gene has CDR1 SNHLY and CDR2 FYNNEI. CDR3 length equals 13 residues. This table comes from immunoSEQ multiplex PCR, and its TCRdb copy is limited to in-frame clones, with some not included. The sample lists about 56,000 clones, 85% to 90% occurring once. The rearrangement joins TRBV2 to TRBJ1-1, with 8 bases lining up with TRBD1. This sequence originates from a woman between 40 and 50 years old with glioma. This specimen was PBMCs, taken from a glioma patient whose treatment included an IDH1 peptide vaccine. CDR3 coding DNA: TGTGCCAGCAGTGGGACAGGGCCCACTGAAGCTTTCTTT. Protein: CASSGTGPTEAFF.